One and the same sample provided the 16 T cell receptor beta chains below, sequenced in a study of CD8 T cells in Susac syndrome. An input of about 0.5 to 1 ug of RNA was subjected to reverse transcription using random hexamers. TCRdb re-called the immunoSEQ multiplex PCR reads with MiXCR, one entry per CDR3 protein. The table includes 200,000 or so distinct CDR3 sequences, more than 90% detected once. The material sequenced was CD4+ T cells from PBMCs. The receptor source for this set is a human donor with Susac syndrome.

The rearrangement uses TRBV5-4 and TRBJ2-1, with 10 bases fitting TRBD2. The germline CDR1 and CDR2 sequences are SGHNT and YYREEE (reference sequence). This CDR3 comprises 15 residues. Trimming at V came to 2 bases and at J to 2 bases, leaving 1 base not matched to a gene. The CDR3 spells CASSFSGGTYNEQFF. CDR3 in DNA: TGTGCCAGCAGCTTTAGCGGGGGGACCTACAATGAGCAGTTCTTC.

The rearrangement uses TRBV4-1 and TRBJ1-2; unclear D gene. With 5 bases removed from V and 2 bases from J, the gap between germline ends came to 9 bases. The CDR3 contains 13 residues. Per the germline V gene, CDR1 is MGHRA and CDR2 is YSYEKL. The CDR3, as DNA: TGCGCCAGCAGCGAAACTTTAAACTATGGCTACACCTTC. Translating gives CASSETLNYGYTF.

CDR3 sequence (DNA): TGTGCCAGCAAACTCGGGGGCCTCTATGGCTACACCTTC. The encoded protein is CASKLGGLYGYTF. The chain uses TRBV28 and TRBJ1-2; perhaps TRBD1 as D (6 bases). Trimming pared 7 bases from V and 4 bases from J, leaving 13 bases between. The CDR3 contains 13 residues. Germline V gives CDR1 MDHEN, CDR2 SYDVKM.

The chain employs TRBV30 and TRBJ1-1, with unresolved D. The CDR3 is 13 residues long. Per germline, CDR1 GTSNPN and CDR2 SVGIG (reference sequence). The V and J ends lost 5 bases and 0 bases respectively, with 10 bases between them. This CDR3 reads CAWGSGVNTEAFF. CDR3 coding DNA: TGTGCCTGGGGGTCCGGAGTGAACACTGAAGCTTTCTTT.

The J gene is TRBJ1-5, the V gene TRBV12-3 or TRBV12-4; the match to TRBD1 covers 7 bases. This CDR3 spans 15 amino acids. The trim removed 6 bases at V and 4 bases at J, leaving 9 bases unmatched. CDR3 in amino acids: CASSPQGVPNQPQHF. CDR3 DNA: TGTGCCAGCAGCCCTCAGGGGGTGCCAAATCAGCCCCAGCATTTT.

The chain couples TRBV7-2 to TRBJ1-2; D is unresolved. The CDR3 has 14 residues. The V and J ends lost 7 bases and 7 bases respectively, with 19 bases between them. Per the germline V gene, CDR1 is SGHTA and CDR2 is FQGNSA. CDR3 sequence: CASTTSGDFGGYTF. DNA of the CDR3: TGTGCCAGCACCACCTCTGGGGATTTCGGTGGCTACACCTTC.

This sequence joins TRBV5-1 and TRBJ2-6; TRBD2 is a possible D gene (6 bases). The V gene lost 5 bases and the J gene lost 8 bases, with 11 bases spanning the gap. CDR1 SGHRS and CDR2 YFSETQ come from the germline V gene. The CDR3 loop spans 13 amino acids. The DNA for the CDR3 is TGCGCCAGCAGACCGGAGGGGCCCAACGTCCTGACTTTC. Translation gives CASRPEGPNVLTF.

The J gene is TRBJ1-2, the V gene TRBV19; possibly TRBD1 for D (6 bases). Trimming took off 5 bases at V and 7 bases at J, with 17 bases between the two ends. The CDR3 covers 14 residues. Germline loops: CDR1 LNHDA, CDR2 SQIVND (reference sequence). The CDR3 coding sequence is TGTGCCAGTAGTGCCACGGGGGCTGATGGTGGCTACACCTTC. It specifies CASSATGADGGYTF.

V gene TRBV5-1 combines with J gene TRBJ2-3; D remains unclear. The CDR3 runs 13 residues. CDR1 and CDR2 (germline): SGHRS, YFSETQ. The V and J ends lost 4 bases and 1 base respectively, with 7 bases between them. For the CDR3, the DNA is TGCGCCAGCAGCCGTACCCGCACAGATACGCAGTATTTT. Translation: CASSRTRTDTQYF.

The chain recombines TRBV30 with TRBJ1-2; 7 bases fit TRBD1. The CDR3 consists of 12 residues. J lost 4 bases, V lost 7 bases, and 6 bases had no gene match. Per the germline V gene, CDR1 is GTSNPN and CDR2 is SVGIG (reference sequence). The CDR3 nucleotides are TGTGCCTCGACAGGGAACAGCTATGGCTACACCTTC. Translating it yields CASTGNSYGYTF.

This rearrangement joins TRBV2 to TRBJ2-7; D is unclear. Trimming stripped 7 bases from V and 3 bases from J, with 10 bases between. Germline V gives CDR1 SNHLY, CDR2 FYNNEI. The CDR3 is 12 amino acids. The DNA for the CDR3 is TGTGCCAGCACGTTAAACAACTACGAGCAGTACTTC. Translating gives CASTLNNYEQYF.

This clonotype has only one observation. Written as DNA, the CDR3 is TGTGCCAGTAGATTTGGGGGAATCCAAGAGACCCAGTACTTC. It encodes CASRFGGIQETQYF. The chain links TRBV27 to TRBJ2-5, with D perhaps matching TRBD1 or TRBD2 (5 bases each). V was shortened by 9 bases and J by 1 base, with 15 bases between the two germline ends. CDR1 is MNHEY and CDR2 is SMNVEV in the germline V gene (reference sequence). CDR3 length equals 14 residues.

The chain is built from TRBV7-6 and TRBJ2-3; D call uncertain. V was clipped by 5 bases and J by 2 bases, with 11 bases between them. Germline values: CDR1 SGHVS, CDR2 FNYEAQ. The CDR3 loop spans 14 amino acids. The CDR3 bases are TGTGCCAGCAGCGATCGGACCCTCACAGATACGCAGTATTTT. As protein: CASSDRTLTDTQYF.

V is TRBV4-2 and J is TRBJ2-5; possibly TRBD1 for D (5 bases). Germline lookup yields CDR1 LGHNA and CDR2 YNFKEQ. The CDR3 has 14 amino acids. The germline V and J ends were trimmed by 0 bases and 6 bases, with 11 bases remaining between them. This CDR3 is CASSQDDSSKTQYF. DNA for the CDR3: TGTGCCAGCAGCCAAGATGACAGTTCAAAGACCCAGTACTTC.

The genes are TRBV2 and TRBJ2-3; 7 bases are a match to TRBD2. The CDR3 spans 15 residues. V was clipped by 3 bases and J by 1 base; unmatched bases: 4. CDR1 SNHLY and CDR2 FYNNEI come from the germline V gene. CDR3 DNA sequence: TGTGCCAGCAGTGAGGAGGGGAGGGGCACAGATACGCAGTATTTT. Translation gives CASSEEGRGTDTQYF.

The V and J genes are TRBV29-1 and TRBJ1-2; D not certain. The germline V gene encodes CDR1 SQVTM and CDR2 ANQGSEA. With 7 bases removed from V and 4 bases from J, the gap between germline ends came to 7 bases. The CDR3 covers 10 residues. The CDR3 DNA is TGCAGCGACGGACCCTATGGCTACACCTTC. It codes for CSDGPYGYTF.